The 16 T cell receptor beta chains presented below share a single source sample, sequenced in a study of T cells in Graves' hyperthyroidism and ophthalmopathy. Using RNA transcripts as the source, TCR beta CDR3 regions were amplified. Carried out on the TCR CDR3, a first-round RT-PCR used the HTBI primer set. TCRdb reprocessed the multiplex PCR reads via MiXCR and lists one record per CDR3 protein. The sample has about 560,000 distinct CDR3 sequences; roughly 50% are singletons. The sequenced sample was peripheral blood or thyroid tissue (not recorded which). These receptors originate from a woman between 18 and 30 years old with Graves' hyperthyroidism.

The V call is TRBV2, the J call TRBJ2-7; perhaps TRBD2 as D (6 bases). The V gene lost 7 bases and the J gene lost 1 base, with 11 bases spanning the gap. CDR1 is SNHLY, CDR2 FYNNEI, per germline. The CDR3 has 13 amino acids. The CDR3 nucleotides read TGTGCCAGCATTCGACTAGATTCCTACGAGCAGTACTTC. Translation: CASIRLDSYEQYF.

About this clonotype itself: Sequence at one end of the junction differs from germline and may be a read error. The chain couples TRBV7-9 to TRBJ2-7; TRBD2 aligns across 8 bases. Germline CDR1 and CDR2: SEHNR and FQNEAQ (reference sequence). The length of the CDR3 is 16 residues. The CDR3, as DNA: TGCGCCAGCAGCCAAGAGCACGGCTTAGCGGGGTACGAGCAGTACTTC. Amino acid sequence: CASSQEHGLAGYEQYF.

The rearrangement links TRBV5-1 to TRBJ2-6; D gene unclear. The germline gives CDR1 SGHRS, CDR2 YFSETQ. Trimming pared 1 base from V and 0 bases from J, leaving 11 bases between. The CDR3 has 17 residues. The CDR3 bases are TGCGCCAGCAGCTTGAAGGCCGGATTCTCTGGGGCCAACGTCCTGACTTTC. Translated: CASSLKAGFSGANVLTF.

The sample holds a few counts of this clonotype. The CDR3 DNA sequence: TGTGCCAGCACGAAACTAGCGGCGCAAGAGACCCAGTACTTC. This encodes CASTKLAAQETQYF. V gene TRBV2 combines with J gene TRBJ2-5; 8 bases agree with TRBD2. Germline V gene data show CDR1 as SNHLY and CDR2 as FYNNEI. The CDR3 runs to 14 residues. J was trimmed by 2 bases and V by 7 bases; bases with no gene match: 6.

This clonotype came up once. This chain links TRBV24-1 with TRBJ1-2, with 8 bases fitting TRBD1. In germline, CDR1 is KGHDR, CDR2 SFDVKD. The CDR3 has 12 residues. The CDR3 loop reads CAHDRGDYGYTF. Written as DNA, the CDR3 is TGTGCACACGACAGGGGCGATTATGGCTACACCTTC.

The rearrangement joins TRBV29-1 to TRBJ1-2; 7 nucleotides align to TRBD1. Trimming cost V 6 bases and J 6 bases; bases outside gene matches: 7. Germline CDR1 is SQVTM and CDR2 is ANQGSEA. The CDR3 totals 12 residues. As DNA, the CDR3 is TGCAGCGTACCAAACAGGGGAGATGGCTACACCTTC. The encoded protein is CSVPNRGDGYTF.

Note on this clonotype: The germline gene is not matched at one end of the junction; a read error may be the cause. The genes are TRBV15 and TRBJ2-6, with D perhaps being TRBD1 or TRBD2 (5 bases each). The CDR3 runs 14 residues. Germline V CDR1 and CDR2: LNHNV, YYDKDF (reference sequence). This CDR3 reads CATSRGAGANVPTF. DNA for the CDR3: TGTGCCACCAGCAGAGGGGCCGGGGCCAACGTCCCGACTTTC.

In this sample, this clonotype turned up many times. The V gene is TRBV12-3 or TRBV12-4, the J gene TRBJ2-7; 12 bases agree with TRBD2. The CDR3 consists of 14 residues. J gave up 5 bases and V 5 bases, and 4 bases lay outside the gene matches. CDR3 nucleotide sequence: TGTGCCAGCAGTACGACTAGCGGGAGCAACGAGCAGTACTTC. Amino acid sequence: CASSTTSGSNEQYF.

This clonotype has ten or more counts. The DNA of the CDR3 is TGTGCCAGCACCCCGGACAATGGGCCCTATGGCTACACCTTC. Translating gives CASTPDNGPYGYTF. V and J are TRBV2 and TRBJ1-2; D may be TRBD1 (5 bases). Germline assignment: CDR1 SNHLY and CDR2 FYNNEI. The CDR3 has 14 residues. Between the trimmed V and J ends, which lost 7 bases and 4 bases, there was a span of 16 bases.

This clonotype showed up many times. The V gene is TRBV2, the J gene TRBJ1-4, with no clear D. V was trimmed by 10 bases and J by 8 bases, leaving 11 bases between them. The CDR3 has 11 residues. The germline gives CDR1 SNHLY, CDR2 FYNNEI. The CDR3 nucleotides are TGTGCCACCGAGAAAGGGGAAAAACTGTTTTTT. It yields the protein CATEKGEKLFF.

The chain links TRBV15 to TRBJ2-7; 9 bases match TRBD2. Trimming removed 4 bases from V and 6 bases from J; junction bases left unmatched: 10. This CDR3 region has 15 residues. Germline CDR1 is LNHNV and CDR2 is YYDKDF (reference sequence). The CDR3 here is CATSTAGGLAAEQYF. DNA of the CDR3: TGTGCCACCAGCACTGCGGGAGGGCTCGCCGCCGAGCAGTACTTC. Full variable domain (outside the CDR3, taken from reference TRBV15 and TRBJ2-7): DAMVIQNPRYQVTQFGKPVTLSCSQTLNHNVMYWYQQKSSQAPKLLFHYYDKDFNNEADTPDNFQSRRPNTSFCFLDIRSPGLGDTAMYLCATSTAGGLAAEQYFGPGTRLTVT.

The V call is TRBV24-1, the J call TRBJ1-2, with D possibly being TRBD1 (5 bases). The length of the CDR3 is 14 residues. Germline-derived CDR1 and CDR2 are KGHDR and SFDVKD. The V and J ends lost 3 bases and 6 bases respectively, with 13 bases between them. CDR3 DNA: TGTGCCACCAGTGATGCGGGGCCAACTCATGGCTACACCTTC. Protein product: CATSDAGPTHGYTF.

J is TRBJ1-2 and V is TRBV25-1; D may be TRBD1 (5 bases). CDR3 length: 13 amino acids. Trimming left V 1 base short and J 6 bases short, with 9 bases between. Germline values: CDR1 MGHDK, CDR2 SYGVNS. This chain's CDR3 is CASSEWGTDGYTF. The CDR3 nucleotides are TGTGCCAGCAGTGAATGGGGGACGGATGGCTACACCTTC.

This rearrangement joins TRBV7-3 to TRBJ2-2; D perhaps matches TRBD1 (5 bases). Germline V lookup: CDR1 SGHTA, CDR2 FQGTGA. V shed 5 bases and J shed 1 base, with 11 bases lying between them. The CDR3 contains 15 residues. The CDR3 DNA sequence: TGTGCCAGCAGCCCGATCGGACAGAACACCGGGGAGCTGTTTTTT. Protein product: CASSPIGQNTGELFF.

This sequence joins TRBV29-1 and TRBJ2-2; 7 bases match TRBD2. The junction had 11 bases not matched to a gene; V was cut back by 0 bases and J by 7 bases. The CDR3 has 16 amino acids. Germline V gene data show CDR1 as SQVTM and CDR2 as ANQGSEA. CDR3 loop: CSVEDRVGGSNGELFF. CDR3 DNA: TGCAGCGTTGAAGATCGGGTGGGCGGGAGTAACGGGGAGCTGTTTTTT.

The V call is TRBV10-1, the J call TRBJ2-7; TRBD1 is a possible D gene (6 bases). The CDR3 length is 13 residues. V lost 6 bases and J lost 6, with 15 bases in between. CDR1 WNHNN and CDR2 SYGVQD come from the germline V gene (reference sequence). CDR3 protein: CASSAGALGEQYF. As DNA, the CDR3 is TGCGCCAGCAGCGCAGGGGCCCTCGGCGAGCAGTACTTC.